The rows below give T cell receptor beta chains drawn from one sample of a study of T cell changes during pregnancy in multiple sclerosis. Profiling relied on immunoSEQ multiplex PCR, and the TCRdb table lists in-frame clones only, not all of them. The table records 15,000 to 20,000 clones, about nine tenths of them present only once. This sample comprised CD8+ T cells from peripheral blood mononuclear cells, obtained in the third trimester of pregnancy. These receptor sequences come from a female donor in good health, enrolled as a control in a pregnancy study. Both conserved end residues are part of each CDR3. The order of the fields is J gene, D gene, clone size, V gene, CDR3 DNA, CDR3 protein. D genes are given only for firm matches. Size tells how often a clone was seen (once, few, many) or the class of an expanded clone, and some rows leave it out.

TRBJ2-1 . . TRBV4-3 TGCGCCAGCAGCTCTAGCGATGAGCAGTTCTTC CASSSSDEQFF
TRBJ2-7 TRBD2 . TRBV28 TGTGCCAGCAGTTTTTTACTAGCGAAGAACGAGCAGTACTTC CASSFLLAKNEQYF
TRBJ2-2 TRBD1 . TRBV25-1 TGTGCCAGCAGTGGTCAACCGGGACAGGGGGCAACCGGGGAGCTGTTTTTT CASSGQPGQGATGELFF
TRBJ1-5 . . TRBV19 TGTGCCAGTAGTATACGGGGCAATCAGCCCCAGCATTTT CASSIRGNQPQHF
TRBJ1-5 . . TRBV18 TGTGCCAGCTCACGACAGGAGTTCAATCAGCCCCAGCATTTT CASSRQEFNQPQHF
TRBJ1-1 . . TRBV7-9 TGTGCCAGCAGCTACGGGAGGGAGGCTTTCTTT CASSYGREAFF
TRBJ2-5 . . TRBV27 TGTGCCAGCACCACCGGGGGACAGTATAACCAAGAGACCCAGTACTTC CASTTGGQYNQETQYF
TRBJ1-6 TRBD1 few TRBV7-2 TGTGCCAGCAGACTAGCGGGACAGGGATCACCCCTCCACTTT CASRLAGQGSPLHF
TRBJ2-5 TRBD2 . TRBV13 TGTGCCAGCAGCCCGCGGGGGGAAGAGACCCAGTACTTC CASSPRGEETQYF
TRBJ1-2 TRBD1 . TRBV7-9 TGTGCCAGCAGCTTCGGGACAGGATATGGCTACACCTTC CASSFGTGYGYTF
TRBJ2-7 TRBD1 . TRBV7-3 TGTGCCTCAGCCCGGGGACAGGGGGCACACGAGCAGTACTTC CASARGQGAHEQYF
TRBJ2-7 . . TRBV9 TGTGCCAGCAGCGTACACAGGCACTCCTACGAGCAGTACTTC CASSVHRHSYEQYF
TRBJ1-5 . . TRBV7-9 TGTGCCAGCAGCTTAGCCGGGACTAATCAGCCCCAGCATTTT CASSLAGTNQPQHF
TRBJ2-2 . . TRBV30 TGTGCCTGGAGTACGGACAGCCTCACCGGGGAGCTGTTTTTT CAWSTDSLTGELFF
TRBJ1-1 . few TRBV5-5 TGTGCCAGCAGCTTTTCCCTTCATGGGGAGACTGAAGCTTTCTTT CASSFSLHGETEAFF
TRBJ1-2 TRBD1 . TRBV15 TGTGCCACCAGCAGAACCGGGACAGGGAAAAAAGGCTACACCTTC CATSRTGTGKKGYTF
TRBJ1-5 . . TRBV19 TGTGCCAGTAGTATTCGGGACTACAATCAGCCCCAGCATTTT CASSIRDYNQPQHF
TRBJ1-5 . . TRBV6-5 TGTGCCAGCAGTTACAGGGAGGGCAATCAGCCCCAGCATTTT CASSYREGNQPQHF
TRBJ1-1 . . TRBV27 TGTGCCAGCAGTTTATCGTGGCAGGCGTGGAACACTGAAGCTTTCTTT CASSLSWQAWNTEAFF
TRBJ2-1 . . TRBV9 TGTGCCAGCAGCGTCGGTTCCTACAATGAGCAGTTCTTC CASSVGSYNEQFF
TRBJ1-6 TRBD1 . TRBV4-3 TGCGCCAGCAGCCAAGACGGGACAGGGTCGAGACCCCTCCACTTT CASSQDGTGSRPLHF
TRBJ1-2 TRBD1 . TRBV19 TGTGCCATCCGAGGTGAGGGGGCGAGCTATGGCTACACCTTC CAIRGEGASYGYTF
TRBJ2-7 . . TRBV19 TGTGCCAGTAGTATAGGGCCCATCCCGGGGTCGGTGCAGTACTTC CASSIGPIPGSVQYF
TRBJ2-7 . . TRBV16 TGTGCCAGCAGCCAACGGAGCGGCGAGCAGTACTTC CASSQRSGEQYF
TRBJ1-5 TRBD1 . TRBV9 TGTGCCAGCACCCCAGGACAGGGAGGGGGCAATCAGCCCCAGCATTTT CASTPGQGGGNQPQHF
TRBJ2-5 TRBD2 few TRBV7-2 TGTGCCAGCAGCTCTAGCGGGGGAGAGTGGGAGACCCAGTACTTC CASSSSGGEWETQYF
TRBJ2-7 . . TRBV9 TGTGCCAGCAGCGTAGGGGATAGTGTGGCGGGGGACAACTACGAGCAGTACTTC CASSVGDSVAGDNYEQYF
TRBJ2-7 . . TRBV6-5 TGTGCCAGCAGTTATGTGGGACTCGAGCAGTACTTC CASSYVGLEQYF
TRBJ2-2 TRBD1 . TRBV4-3 TGCGCCAGCAGCCACGACAGGGCGAACACCGGGGAGCTGTTTTTT CASSHDRANTGELFF
TRBJ1-1 . . TRBV6-1 TGTGCCGCAGGACTCCGGGGCACTGAAGCTTTCTTT CAAGLRGTEAFF
TRBJ2-1 TRBD2 . TRBV5-6 TGTGCCAGCAGCGCCGGGACTAGCGGGGGGTACAATGAGCAGTTCTTC CASSAGTSGGYNEQFF
TRBJ2-3 . . TRBV11-1 TGTGCCAGCAGCTTATATGAAAGGGAGCTAGGCGATACGCAGTATTTT CASSLYERELGDTQYF
TRBJ2-7 TRBD1 once TRBV5-4 TGTGCCAGCAGCGGAATCGGGACAGACAGCTCCTACGAGCAGTACTTC CASSGIGTDSSYEQYF
TRBJ2-1 . . TRBV13 TGTGCCAGCAGCTTCTTGGGGCAAGCAGTGGTTCGGGAGCAGTTCTTC CASSFLGQAVVREQFF